The 17 T cell receptor beta chains below were found in one sample sequenced in a study of CD4 T cells in relation to SARS-CoV-2 and coronaviruses (dated by TCRdb to the early 2020s). Their cognate antigens are unknown. CD4+ T cells from unexposed donors were collected before the COVID-19 pandemic (2011-2018). After about 10 days of culture, CD4+ T cells were isolated with the EasySep CD4+ T cell isolation kit. To prepare the library, the immunoSEQ multiplex PCR assay was applied. TCRdb retrieved this table from immuneACCESS and kept in-frame rearrangements only. Not all clones are present; in checked studies, unresolved V genes account for under half, and no reason is known for the remainder. The table for this sample lists roughly 15,000 clones; 79% of them were counted only once. In total, the top ten clones hold approximately 10% of the sample. Sequencing was carried out using CD4+ T cells from PBMCs, cultured in vitro. These TCRs come from a human donor in good health.

This chain uses TRBV7-9 with TRBJ2-1, with TRBD1 matching over 7 bases. This CDR3 is 16 amino acids long. Germline CDR1 is SEHNR and CDR2 is FQNEAQ (reference sequence). The J segment lost 8 bases and the V segment lost 2 bases, leaving 12 bases of the junction unmatched. The CDR3 sequence is CASSLMRSRGPYEQFF. The CDR3 DNA reads as TGTGCCAGCAGCTTAATGAGGTCGAGGGGGCCCTATGAGCAGTTCTTC.

The rearrangement uses TRBV6-5 and TRBJ2-1, with 8 bases matching TRBD2. CDR1 and CDR2 (germline): MNHEY, SVGAGI. With 5 bases clipped from V and 4 bases from J, the junction kept 7 bases outside the gene matches. This CDR3 has 15 residues. Written as DNA, the CDR3 is TGTGCCAGCAGTATTAGCGGGGTCGGGTACAATGAGCAGTTCTTC. Residues: CASSISGVGYNEQFF.

The V and J genes are TRBV12-3 or TRBV12-4 and TRBJ1-2; a possible D gene is TRBD1 (5 bases). The CDR3 sequence is 13 residues long. V gave up 6 bases and J gave up 4 bases, with 12 bases separating them. CDR3 nucleotide sequence: TGTGCCAGCAGGGCGACAGTTTCCTATGGCTACACCTTC. As protein: CASRATVSYGYTF.

The chain joins TRBV4-3 to TRBJ2-7; D may be TRBD1 (6 bases). Trimming stripped 1 base from V and 6 bases from J, with 13 bases between. Germline loops: CDR1 LGHNA, CDR2 YSLEER. The CDR3 totals 14 residues. The CDR3 sequence: CASSQGNREGEQYF. For the CDR3, the DNA is TGCGCCAGCAGCCAAGGCAACAGGGAAGGCGAGCAGTACTTC.

The CDR3 region is CASSLARTTYNEQFF. The CDR3 DNA sequence: TGCGCCAGCAGCTTGGCAAGGACAACGTACAATGAGCAGTTCTTC. This chain connects TRBV5-1 to TRBJ2-1; D is possibly TRBD1 (5 bases). The CDR3 is 15 amino acids. The germline gives CDR1 SGHRS, CDR2 YFSETQ. Between the trimmed V and J ends, which lost 0 bases and 4 bases, there was a span of 11 bases.

The rearrangement uses TRBV9 and TRBJ2-7; 9 bases line up with TRBD2. Germline trimming cut 0 bases from V and 4 bases from J; bases unmatched to any gene: 17. Looked up from germline, CDR1 is SGDLS and CDR2 is YYNGEE. The length of the CDR3 is 19 residues. CDR3: CASSVGGGAGGHLGYEQYF. CDR3 DNA sequence: TGTGCCAGCAGCGTAGGGGGAGGAGCGGGAGGCCACCTTGGTTACGAGCAGTACTTC.

V usage is TRBV7-9 and J usage is TRBJ2-7, with D uncertain. Trimming removed 4 bases from V and 0 bases from J, with 10 bases in between. The CDR3 is 14 amino acids. Germline CDR1 is SEHNR and CDR2 is FQNEAQ (reference sequence). In nucleotides, the CDR3 is TGTGCCAGCAGCTCCCGAGGCGGCTCCTACGAGCAGTACTTC. It translates to CASSSRGGSYEQYF.

The chain combines TRBV7-9 with TRBJ1-5; TRBD1 matches 8 bases. From germline, CDR1 is SEHNR and CDR2 FQNEAQ (reference sequence). V lost 2 bases and J lost 5; bases outside the gene matches: 8. This CDR3 region has 16 residues. CDR3 bases: TGTGCCAGCAGCTTATTAACAGGGGGGGTTGATCAGCCCCAGCATTTT. This sequence encodes CASSLLTGGVDQPQHF.

A few counts support this clone. The chain employs TRBV7-2 and TRBJ1-1; D gene ambiguous. The germline V gene has CDR1 SGHTA and CDR2 FQGNSA. Trimming left V 7 bases short and J 0 bases short, with 9 bases between. The CDR3 is 13 residues long. CDR3 coding DNA: TGTGCCAGCAAGGAACACGTGAACACTGAAGCTTTCTTT. Protein sequence: CASKEHVNTEAFF. Full variable domain (outside the CDR3, taken from reference TRBV7-2 and TRBJ1-1): GAGVSQSPSNKVTEKGKDVELRCDPISGHTALYWYRQSLGQGLEFLIYFQGNSAPDKSGLPSDRFSAERTGGSVSTLTIQRTQQEDSAVYLCASKEHVNTEAFFGQGTRLTVV.

This sequence joins TRBV7-2 and TRBJ1-2; 7 bases are shared with TRBD1. This CDR3 has 14 residues. Germline V gene lookup returns CDR1 SGHTA and CDR2 FQGNSA. After removal of 4 bases from V and 8 bases from J, the junction contained 10 bases not matched to a gene. The CDR3, as DNA: TGTGCCAGCAGCTCCAGGGGGACTATGGGGGGCTACACCTTC. This translates into CASSSRGTMGGYTF.

This sequence joins TRBV7-2 and TRBJ2-5, with TRBD2 matching over 14 bases. CDR1 and CDR2 from the germline V gene are SGHTA and FQGNSA. CDR3 size: 16 residues. With 7 bases clipped from V and 10 bases from J, the junction kept 14 bases outside the gene matches. CDR3 DNA: TGTGCCAGCAAGACCGCGACTAGCGGGGGGGCCGGGCGCCAGTACTTC. Translating gives CASKTATSGGAGRQYF.

The chain combines TRBV7-2 with TRBJ2-1; a possible D gene is TRBD2 (6 bases). The V end lost 6 bases, the J end lost 8 bases, and 14 bases lay between the germline ends. CDR3 length: 13 amino acids. In germline, CDR1 is SGHTA, CDR2 FQGNSA. CDR3 bases: TGTGCCAGCAGTCCCGGGACTCTATATGAGCAGTTCTTC. Protein sequence: CASSPGTLYEQFF. Variable domain in full (rest from reference TRBV7-2 and TRBJ2-1): GAGVSQSPSNKVTEKGKDVELRCDPISGHTALYWYRQSLGQGLEFLIYFQGNSAPDKSGLPSDRFSAERTGGSVSTLTIQRTQQEDSAVYLCASSPGTLYEQFFGPGTRLTVL.

The table lists this clone with a count of one. The rearrangement uses TRBV6-5 and TRBJ1-2; tentative D call: TRBD1 (5 bases). The CDR3 has 13 residues. V was cut by 2 bases and J by 3 bases, with 7 bases left in between. In germline, CDR1 is MNHEY, CDR2 SVGAGI. For the CDR3, the DNA is TGTGCCAGCAGTTACGGCAGGGACTATGGCTACACCTTC. Translation gives CASSYGRDYGYTF.

The V call is TRBV6-2 or TRBV6-3, the J call TRBJ2-3; TRBD2 aligns across 9 bases. The CDR3 runs 17 residues. V shed 4 bases and J 2 bases; nucleotides not matched to a gene: 10. Per germline, CDR1 MNHEY and CDR2 SVGEGT. CDR3 DNA: TGTGCCAGCAGTTCCCCGAGACTAGCGGCCTACACAGATACGCAGTATTTT. Translation: CASSSPRLAAYTDTQYF.

J is TRBJ1-1 and V is TRBV12-3 or TRBV12-4; 8 nucleotides align to TRBD1. CDR3 length equals 13 residues. The V and J ends lost 6 bases and 6 bases, in that order; junction bases with no gene match: 6. CDR3 in amino acids: CASSGQGTSEAFF. The CDR3 nucleotides read TGTGCCAGCAGCGGACAGGGAACTTCTGAAGCTTTCTTT.

The gene calls are TRBV29-1 and TRBJ2-5; D remains unclear. The CDR3 runs to 12 residues. The ends were cut back, 7 bases at V and 4 bases at J, with 13 bases in the middle. Germline CDR1 and CDR2: SQVTM and ANQGSEA. In DNA form, the CDR3 reads TGCAGCGCCAGACCCTCCGGAGAGACCCAGTACTTC. Protein: CSARPSGETQYF.

This clone occurred a few times. This chain links TRBV5-6 with TRBJ1-4; 7 bases are shared with TRBD1. This CDR3 has 15 amino acids. Germline-derived CDR1 and CDR2 are SGHDT and YYEEEE. V lost 5 bases, J lost 2 bases, and 6 bases stayed unmatched. The CDR3, as DNA: TGTGCCAGCAGTCGGGACAGAGGCACTAATGAAAAACTGTTTTTT. It specifies CASSRDRGTNEKLFF.